This TCR beta chain emerged from a study of response to subunit inactivated influenza vaccine (dated by TCRdb to between 2017 and 2018). Background for the entire study: To follow how T cells responded to a trivalent subunit inactivated influenza vaccine, the researchers relied on deep quantitative profiling of the T cell receptor repertoire.

In regard to this clonotype: Its recognized antigen is unknown. No base quality values were provided; no much bigger clone lies one nucleotide off.

Libraries were prepared through RT-PCR. Sequencer: Illumina HiSeq 2500. The public reads were quality trimmed at Q25 with fastp and then assembled into clones with MiXCR by TCRdb, keeping productive beta chains. Identical CDR3 proteins give one entry, which carries the most common genes and DNA. This sample lists hundreds of thousands of distinct CDR3 sequences; around 11% were detected once. The ten biggest clones cover roughly 9.6% of the sample. What the authors observed across the whole study: The authors proposed that each seasonal influenza vaccination may bring in only a limited number of new T cells.

At the junction V is shortened by 5 bases and J by 5 bases, with 21 bases in between. Via the germline V gene (reference sequence), CDR1 is SEHNR and CDR2 FQNEAQ. Reading from cysteine to phenylalanine, the CDR3 counts 16 amino acids. CDR3 DNA is the only sequence kept; it has 48 bases, read in frame from the first base. The same sample was also used in a study of T cells expressing NK-cell markers. The second study's authors report: TCR beta cDNA libraries were prepared using 5'RACE template switching, which introduced a universal primer site and unique molecular identifiers. Three sorted T-cell subsets (CD3+CD56+NKG2C+, CD3+CD56+NKG2C- and CD3+CD56-NKG2C+) from several donors had their TCR beta-chain repertoires profiled. Among the eight sequenced donors, only one was HCMV-seronegative, while the other seven were HCMV-seropositive. In several experiments an anti-gammadeltaTCR antibody was added to restrict sorting to alphabetaTCR-expressing T cells. In six donors, the dominant CD3+CD56+NKG2C+ clonotypes were among the top 10 CD8+ clonotypes and accounted for roughly 1.0-8% of CD8+ T cells. Those dominant clonotypes were again the most abundant among CD3+CD56-NKG2C+ cells in a few donors, at roughly 25-65%. Whether the expanded NKG2C-expressing T cell clones were specific for HCMV antigens remained unclear. Randomly selected healthy volunteers, three men and five women, were used as the eight sequenced donors. A commercial ELISA kit detecting HCMV-specific IgG in serum was used to determine HCMV serostatus. Peripheral blood mononuclear cells were isolated from blood by Ficoll density gradient centrifugation. For roughly six donors, bulk peripheral blood T-cell repertoires were additionally sequenced from unsorted PBMC. cDNA synthesis was primed from the TCR beta constant segment and was followed by two successive PCR amplification steps. The libraries were sequenced on Illumina HiSeq 2000/2500, MiSeq or NextSeq, producing 2 x 150 bp reads. MIGEC handled demultiplexing of the reads and grouping by UMI, while MiTCR was used to assemble and quantify clonotypes. Only TCR cDNA sequences supported by at least two reads were kept to exclude erroneous sequences. The tcR package was used for downstream repertoire analysis, and clonotypes were matched across fractions by CDR3 nucleotide sequence plus V segment. VDJmatch was used to annotate antigen specificity against VDJdb, with one amino acid substitution in CDR3 permitted.

The chain is assembled from TRBV7-9 and TRBJ2-5; the D gene assignment is perhaps TRBD1 or TRBD2, with each matching 5 bases. This sequence originates from a man aged 50-60 years who received an inactivated influenza vaccine. Donor details come from another sample of the same person, matched by shared clones. Here the sequenced sample was PBMCs from blood, taken on the day of vaccination. The encoded CDR3 is CASSMWYPEGPETQYF. The nucleotides read TGTGCCAGCAGCATGTGGTACCCCGAGGGGCCTGAGACCCAGTACTTC.